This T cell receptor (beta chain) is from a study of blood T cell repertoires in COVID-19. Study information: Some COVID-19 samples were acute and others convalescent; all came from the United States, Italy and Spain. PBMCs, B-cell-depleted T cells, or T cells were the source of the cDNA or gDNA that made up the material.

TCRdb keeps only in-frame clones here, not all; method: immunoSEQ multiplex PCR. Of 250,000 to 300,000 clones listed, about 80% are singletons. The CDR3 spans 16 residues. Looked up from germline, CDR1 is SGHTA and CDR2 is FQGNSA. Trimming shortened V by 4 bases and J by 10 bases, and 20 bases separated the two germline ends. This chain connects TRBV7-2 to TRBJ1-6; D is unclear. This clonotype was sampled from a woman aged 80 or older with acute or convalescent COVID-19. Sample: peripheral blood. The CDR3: CASSSPSGAGRSPLHF. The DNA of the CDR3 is TGTGCCAGCAGCTCCCCCTCGGGCGCGGGGAGGTCACCCCTCCACTTT.